This T cell receptor (beta chain) was identified in a study of blood T cells in healthy people across ages. A second PCR of 7 to 11 cycles used a sample-barcoded 5' primer and a J-beta primer mix. TCRdb re-analysed the 5' RACE reads in MiXCR, keeping a single row per CDR3 protein. Here the sample spans 700,000 to 850,000 distinct CDR3 sequences, roughly 50% being singletons. The donors, aged roughly 6 to 90, were healthy Caucasians from Russia. Collection of 7.5 to 10 milliliters of peripheral blood was performed for each donor. Sequenced material: blood. The TCR was taken from an elderly man in good health.

The DNA of the CDR3 is TGCGCCAGCAGCTTGGACGGCAGGGGGCTGGATGAGCAGTTCTTC. Translation: CASSLDGRGLDEQFF. V is TRBV5-1 and J is TRBJ2-1; the match to TRBD1 covers 8 bases. This CDR3 is 15 amino acids long. Trimming took 0 bases from V and 8 from J; bases not matched to a gene: 7. The germline V gene encodes CDR1 SGHRS and CDR2 YFSETQ.